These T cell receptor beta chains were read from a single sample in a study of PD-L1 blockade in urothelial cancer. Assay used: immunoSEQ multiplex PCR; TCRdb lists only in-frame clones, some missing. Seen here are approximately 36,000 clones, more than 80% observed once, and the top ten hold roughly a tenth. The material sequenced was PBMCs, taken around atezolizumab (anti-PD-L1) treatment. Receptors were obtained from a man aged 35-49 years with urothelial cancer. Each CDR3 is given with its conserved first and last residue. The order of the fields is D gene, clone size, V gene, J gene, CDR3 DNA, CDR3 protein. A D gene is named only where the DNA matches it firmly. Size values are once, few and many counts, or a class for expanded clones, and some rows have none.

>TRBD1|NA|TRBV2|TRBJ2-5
TGTGCCAGCGTGGGACAGGGATTGGTCCAAGAGACCCAGTACTTC
CASVGQGLVQETQYF
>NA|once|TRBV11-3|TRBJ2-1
TGTGCCAGCAGCTTGACTAGTGAGCAGTTCTTC
CASSLTSEQFF
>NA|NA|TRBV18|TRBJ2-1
TGTGCCAGCTCAACTGTCACGCCAGGGCCCTACAATGAGCAGTTCTTC
CASSTVTPGPYNEQFF
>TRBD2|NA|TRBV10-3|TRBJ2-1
TGTGCCATCAGTGAGTGGGGTAGCGGGAGGGCTCCCAATGAGCAGTTCTTC
CAISEWGSGRAPNEQFF
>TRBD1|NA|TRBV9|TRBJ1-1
TGTGCCAGCAGCACGGACAGGGGGACTGAAGCTTTCTTT
CASSTDRGTEAFF
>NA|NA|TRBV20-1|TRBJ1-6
TGCAGTGCTACTCAACAGTTGCCCCTCCACTTT
CSATQQLPLHF
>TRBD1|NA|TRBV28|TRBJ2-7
TGTGCCAGCACCGTTCTCGGAACAGGGGGCCATTCCTACGAGCAGTACTTC
CASTVLGTGGHSYEQYF
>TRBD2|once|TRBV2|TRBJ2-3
TGTGCCAGCAGGGGTAGACTAGCGGGAGGGCCAACGGATACGCAGTATTTT
CASRGRLAGGPTDTQYF
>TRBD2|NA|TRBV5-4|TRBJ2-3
TGTGCCAGCAGCTTGCGCGGGAGGCCCGATACGCAGTATTTT
CASSLRGRPDTQYF
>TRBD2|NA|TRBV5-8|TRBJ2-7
TGTGCCAGCAGCTTGGCCGGGGGGGCAAAGGCCTACGAGCAGTACTTC
CASSLAGGAKAYEQYF
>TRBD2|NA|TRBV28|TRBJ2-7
TGTGCCGCGCGGCAAGGAAGCGGGAACGAGCAGTACTTC
CAARQGSGNEQYF
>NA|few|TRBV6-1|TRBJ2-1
TGTGCCACTGTAACAGGGAACAATGAGCAGTTCTTC
CATVTGNNEQFF
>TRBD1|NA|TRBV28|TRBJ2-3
TGTGCCAGCAGTTTAGAACAGGGGATCACAGATACGCAGTATTTT
CASSLEQGITDTQYF
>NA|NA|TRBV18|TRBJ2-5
TGTGCCAGCTCACCTTCCCTCCAGGGGAAGCGGGACAGGGAGACCCAGTACTTC
CASSPSLQGKRDRETQYF
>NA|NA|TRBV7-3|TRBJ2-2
TGTGCCAGCAGCTTACGAGTGACCGGGGAGCTGTTTTTT
CASSLRVTGELFF
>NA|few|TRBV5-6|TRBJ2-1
TGTGCCAGCAGCTTGGCTCTAGAGCAGTTCTTC
CASSLALEQFF
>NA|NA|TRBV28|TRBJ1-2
TGTGCCAGCAGTCTCCCCGGGGGGCTGGGCTACACCTTC
CASSLPGGLGYTF
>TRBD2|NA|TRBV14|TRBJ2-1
TGTGCCAGCAGCCCGACGGGACTAGCGGACTACAATGAGCAGTTCTTC
CASSPTGLADYNEQFF
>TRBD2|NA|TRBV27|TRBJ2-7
TGTGCCAGCAGTCCCCTAGCGGGGGGCTACGAGCAGTACTTC
CASSPLAGGYEQYF
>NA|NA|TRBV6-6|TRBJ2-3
TGTGCCAGCAGTTACTCGAATGGGCAGAGTACGCAGTATTTT
CASSYSNGQSTQYF
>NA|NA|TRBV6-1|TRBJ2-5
TGTGCCAGCAGTGTTTACATCGAAGGGAGGCAAGAGACCCAGTACTTC
CASSVYIEGRQETQYF
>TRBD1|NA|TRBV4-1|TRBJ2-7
TGCGCCAGCAGCCAAGACCCCACGGGACAGGGTCCCTACGAGCAGTACTTC
CASSQDPTGQGPYEQYF
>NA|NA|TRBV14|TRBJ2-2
TGTGCCAGCAGCCTCCAGACGAACACCGGGGAGCTGTTTTTT
CASSLQTNTGELFF
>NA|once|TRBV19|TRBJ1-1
TGTGCCAGTAGTCTCGGGAACACTGAAGCTTTCTTT
CASSLGNTEAFF
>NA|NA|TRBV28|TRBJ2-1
TGTGCCAGCAGTCCAATAGCGTCCTCCTACAATGAGCAGTTCTTC
CASSPIASSYNEQFF
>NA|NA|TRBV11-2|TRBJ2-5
TGTGCCAGCAGCTTAAGGTACAAGGGGTCCCACGGGCAAGAGACCCAGTACTTC
CASSLRYKGSHGQETQYF
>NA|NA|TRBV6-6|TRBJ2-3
TGTGCCAGCAGTTACGGAAGTTCTAGAGATACGCAGTATTTT
CASSYGSSRDTQYF